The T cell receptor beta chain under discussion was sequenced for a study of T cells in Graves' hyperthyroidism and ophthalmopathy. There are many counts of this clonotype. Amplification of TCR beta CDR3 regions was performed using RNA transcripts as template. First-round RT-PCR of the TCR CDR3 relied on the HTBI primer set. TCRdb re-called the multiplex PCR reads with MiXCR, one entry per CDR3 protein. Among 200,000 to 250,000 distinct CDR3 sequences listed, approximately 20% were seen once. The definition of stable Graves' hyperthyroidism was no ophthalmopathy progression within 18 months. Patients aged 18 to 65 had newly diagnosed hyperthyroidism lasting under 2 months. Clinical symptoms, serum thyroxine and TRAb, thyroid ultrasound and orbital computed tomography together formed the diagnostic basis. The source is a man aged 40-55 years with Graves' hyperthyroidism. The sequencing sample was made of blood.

CDR3 region: CSVEGAESGTDTQYF. The CDR3 nucleotides read TGCAGCGTTGAAGGTGCGGAGAGTGGCACAGATACGCAGTATTTT. The V and J genes are TRBV29-1 and TRBJ2-3; D not resolved. V was cut by 1 base and J by 1 base, with 12 bases left in between. CDR3 size: 15 residues. Germline V gene data show CDR1 as SQVTM and CDR2 as ANQGSEA.